This TCR beta chain appears in the sequencing data of a study of CD8 T cells in ankylosing spondylitis. The CDR3 covers 16 residues. Trimming left V 1 base short and J 2 bases short, with 14 bases between. CDR1 SEHNR and CDR2 FQNEAQ come from the germline V gene (reference sequence). TCRdb used MiXCR to reprocess the 5' RACE reads, holding one entry per CDR3 protein. The data hold over 700,000 distinct CDR3 sequences, with under 20% observed a single time. In regard to this clonotype: Its target is not known.

Findings and limits, study-wide: Blood from ankylosing spondylitis patients appeared to carry a characteristic eight-variant TCR beta motif. Disease-linked clones reportedly showed significant enrichment in matched ankylosing spondylitis synovial fluid. Prior literature has documented some motif variants in synovial fluid and blood from reactive arthritis. The authors found the disease-linked clones to be CD8+ and relatively rare in peripheral blood.

The sample comprised blood, either unsorted or a sorted T cell fraction (not recorded which). The genes are TRBV7-9 and TRBJ1-1; D perhaps matches TRBD1 (5 bases). The receptor was isolated from a male donor with ankylosing spondylitis. The CDR3 nucleotides read TGTGCCAGCAGCTTAGGGACCGCCAGGGTTAACACTGAAGCTTTCTTT. Encoded protein: CASSLGTARVNTEAFF.